The 16 T cell receptor beta chains presented below share a single source sample, sequenced in a study of metastatic and nonmetastatic thyroid tumors. None of the patients had undergone any treatment ahead of thyroid surgery. TCRdb reprocessed the PCR reads using MiXCR. This table holds 15,000 to 20,000 clones, about 33% found once. Sequenced: tumor tissue. The receptor source for this set is a male donor with papillary thyroid cancer or a benign thyroid nodule (not recorded which). Some clones in this sample may be carry-over from other donors' samples.

A word on this clone: Germline and junction disagree at one end, which may indicate a read error. This chain connects TRBV12-3 or TRBV12-4 to TRBJ1-3, with 7 bases identical to TRBD1. This CDR3 is 15 amino acids long. The DNA of the CDR3 is TGTGCCAGCAGAACGACAGGGCCTCCAGGAAAGACCATATATTTT. This translates into CASRTTGPPGKTIYF.

Of note for this clone: A read error may produce the germline difference seen at one junction end. The chain carries TRBV7-7 and TRBJ1-1; D is possibly TRBD1 (5 bases). Germline loops: CDR1 SSHAT, CDR2 FNYEAQ (reference sequence). The CDR3 spans 13 residues. The CDR3: CASSSTENTEAFF. In DNA form, the CDR3 reads TGTGCTAGCAGCTCGACAGAGAACACTGAAGCTTTCTTT.

V gene TRBV12-3 or TRBV12-4 combines with J gene TRBJ1-5; no definite D call. The CDR3 length is 15 residues. The germline V and J ends were trimmed by 2 bases and 0 bases, with 8 bases remaining between them. The CDR3 reads CASSLRFYSNQPQHF. CDR3 coding DNA: TGTGCCAGCAGTTTACGGTTCTATAGCAATCAGCCCCAGCATTTT.

This clone came up many times. The rearrangement joins TRBV12-3 or TRBV12-4 to TRBJ2-1, with D uncertain. The CDR3 loop spans 16 amino acids. Trimming stripped 1 base from V and 3 bases from J, with 13 bases between. In DNA form, the CDR3 reads TGTGCCAGCAGTTTAGACTCCCGGAAAGGCTACAATGAGCAGTTCTTC. Its protein is CASSLDSRKGYNEQFF.

In this sample, this clone turned up once. The chain carries TRBV6-1 and TRBJ1-1; a weak D match, TRBD1 (5 bases). This CDR3 has 15 residues. V gave up 6 bases and J gave up 6 bases, with 20 bases separating them. Germline CDR1 is MNHNS and CDR2 is SASEGT. Written as DNA, the CDR3 is TGTGCCAGCAGCCACGCTTCGACAGTTAACTCTGAAGCTTTCTTT. Amino acid sequence: CASSHASTVNSEAFF.

The table lists this clone with a few counts. The genes are TRBV7-2 and TRBJ2-3; D unresolved. Trimming removed 1 base from V and 7 bases from J, with 9 bases in between. Germline V gives CDR1 SGHTA, CDR2 FQGNSA. This CDR3 region has 13 residues. The CDR3 protein is CASSLVPVYTQYF. CDR3 coding DNA: TGTGCCAGCAGCTTAGTTCCCGTGTATACGCAGTATTTT.

V and J are TRBV20-1 and TRBJ1-5, with D maybe TRBD1 (5 bases). The ends were cut back, 6 bases at V and 7 bases at J, with 16 bases in the middle. CDR1 is DFQATT, CDR2 SNEGSKA, per germline (reference sequence). This CDR3 has 13 amino acids. Here the CDR3 reads CSAGGDRGQPQHF. CDR3 nucleotide sequence: TGCAGTGCGGGTGGGGACCGGGGGCAGCCCCAGCATTTT.

This clone has ten or more counts. Other nucleotide sequences from this sample produce the same CDR3. The V and J genes are TRBV5-6 and TRBJ1-1; possibly TRBD1 for D (6 bases). CDR3 length: 15 amino acids. The V end lost 0 bases, the J end lost 0 bases, and 9 bases lay between the germline ends. CDR1 SGHDT and CDR2 YYEEEE come from the germline V gene. The CDR3 here is CASSLGTVLNTEAFF. The CDR3 DNA reads as TGTGCCAGCAGCTTGGGGACAGTTTTGAACACTGAAGCTTTCTTT.

This clone was found many times. The V and J genes are TRBV5-4 and TRBJ2-7; no clear D gene. V was trimmed by 1 base and J by 1 base, leaving 6 bases between them. This CDR3 is built from 13 residues. CDR1 is SGHNT, CDR2 YYREEE, per germline (reference sequence). CDR3 nucleotides: TGTGCCAGCAGCTTGACACAATCCTACGAGCAGTACTTC. Encoded protein: CASSLTQSYEQYF.

By its share, this clone is medium-sized. The chain is built from TRBV6-1 and TRBJ2-7; 12 positions agree with TRBD2. V gave up 9 bases and J gave up 0 bases; unmatched junction bases: 6. CDR3 length: 15 amino acids. Looked up from germline, CDR1 is MNHNS and CDR2 is SASEGT. Here the CDR3 reads CASRGLAGNSYEQYF. CDR3 DNA sequence: TGTGCCAGTCGGGGACTAGCGGGTAACTCCTACGAGCAGTACTTC.

A remark on this clone: An end of the junction differs from the germline gene, which may be a read error. The chain joins TRBV7-3 to TRBJ2-3, with TRBD1 as a possible D gene (6 bases). The germline V gene encodes CDR1 SGHTA and CDR2 FQGTGA. The CDR3 is 15 amino acids. The CDR3 sequence is CAISGTGSNTDTQYF. The CDR3 DNA reads as TGTGCCATCAGCGGAACAGGGAGTAACACAGATACGCAGTATTTC.

To note about this clone: Its ends do not fully match the called genes, so a read error is possible. The chain links TRBV6-1 to TRBJ1-1; D gene uncertain. The CDR3 is 13 residues long. Germline CDR1 and CDR2: MNHNS and SASEGT. In DNA form, the CDR3 reads TGTGCCAGCAGGGGCTTTGTGAACACTGAAGCAGTCTTT. It is translated as CASRGFVNTEAVF.

There are many counts of this clone. This chain links TRBV9 with TRBJ2-2; D unclear. V was cut by 4 bases and J by 1 base, with 8 bases left in between. Germline loops: CDR1 SGDLS, CDR2 YYNGEE. CDR3 length: 14 amino acids. Here the CDR3 DNA reads TGTGCCAGCAGCCCCTTTCTGAACACCGGGGAGCTGTTTTTT. Protein product: CASSPFLNTGELFF.

The chain employs TRBV20-1 and TRBJ1-1; D gene ambiguous. The CDR3 is 13 residues long. Germline CDR1 is DFQATT and CDR2 is SNEGSKA (reference sequence). V dropped 0 bases and J dropped 9 bases, with 14 bases sitting between them. Here the CDR3 reads CSARDLNVRQAFF. CDR3 sequence (DNA): TGCAGTGCTAGAGATCTGAATGTACGGCAAGCTTTCTTT.

This clone has ten or more counts. The chain uses TRBV9 and TRBJ2-3; tentatively, D is TRBD1 (7 bases). Trimming shortened V by 2 bases and J by 0 bases, and 13 bases separated the two germline ends. Per germline, CDR1 SGDLS and CDR2 YYNGEE. The CDR3 extends over 16 amino acids. The CDR3 DNA reads as TGTGCCAGCAGCGTTCTCCAGGGGGGAAGCACAGATACGCAGTATTTT. Protein: CASSVLQGGSTDTQYF.

This clone was counted a few times. The V and J genes are TRBV29-1 and TRBJ2-3, with 13 bases fitting TRBD2. Trimming cost V 7 bases and J 3 bases; bases outside gene matches: 10. CDR1 SQVTM and CDR2 ANQGSEA come from the germline V gene. This CDR3 has 16 residues. The chain's CDR3 is CSARTSGRARTDTQYF. Written as DNA, the CDR3 is TGCAGCGCCAGGACTAGCGGGAGAGCGAGGACAGATACGCAGTATTTT.